These 30 T cell receptor beta chains share one sample of origin, sequenced in a study of shared T cell receptors in the human thymus. TCRdb keeps only in-frame clones here, not all; method: immunoSEQ multiplex PCR. Here the sample spans hundreds of thousands of clones, around 87% being singletons. The same sample was also studied in work on human thymus T cells.

The specimen sequenced was thymocytes. These receptors were taken from a boy under three years old with a congenital heart defect.

This clone was counted once. The chain carries TRBV5-1 and TRBJ1-1; D is ambiguous. The CDR3 totals 13 residues. Trimming left V 4 bases short and J 2 bases short, with 9 bases between. CDR1 and CDR2 (germline): SGHRS, YFSETQ. CDR3 coding DNA: TGCGCCAGCAGCGACACAGAAAACACTGAAGCTTTCTTT. It translates to CASSDTENTEAFF.

The chain recombines TRBV2 with TRBJ2-1; 9 bases align to TRBD1. The J segment lost 5 bases and the V segment lost 2 bases, leaving 4 bases of the junction unmatched. The CDR3 is made up of 15 amino acids. In germline, CDR1 is SNHLY, CDR2 FYNNEI. Here the CDR3 DNA reads TGTGCCAGCAGTGAACGAGGACAGGGGAACAATGAGCAGTTCTTC. This translates into CASSERGQGNNEQFF.

This chain links TRBV28 with TRBJ1-2; maybe TRBD1 (6 bases). This CDR3 has 14 amino acids. Trimming removed 5 bases from V and 8 bases from J, with 18 bases in between. Looked up from germline, CDR1 is MDHEN and CDR2 is SYDVKM. The CDR3 coding sequence is TGTGCCAGCAGTAAGACCGCAGGGGTGAAGGGCTACACCTTC. It codes for CASSKTAGVKGYTF.

CDR3 sequence (DNA): TGCAGCGTTGCTACGGGGGAGGCCCTCCACTTT. Its translation: CSVATGEALHF. V usage is TRBV29-1 and J usage is TRBJ1-6; D is perhaps TRBD1 (5 bases). Between the trimmed V and J ends, which lost 4 bases and 14 bases, there was a span of 12 bases. The CDR3 consists of 11 residues. Germline lookup yields CDR1 SQVTM and CDR2 ANQGSEA.

The rearrangement joins TRBV27 to TRBJ2-3; 13 positions agree with TRBD2. V gave up 5 bases and J gave up 4 bases; unmatched junction bases: 21. There are 21 residues in the CDR3. Germline lookup yields CDR1 MNHEY and CDR2 SMNVEV (reference sequence). Here the CDR3 reads CASSLTLGLAGMGIGPDTQYF. The CDR3 nucleotides read TGTGCCAGCAGTCTCACTCTGGGACTAGCGGGGATGGGAATAGGCCCAGATACGCAGTATTTT.

The V and J genes are TRBV10-3 and TRBJ1-3; D remains ambiguous. The CDR3 has 12 residues. Germline V gene data show CDR1 as ENHRY and CDR2 as SYGVKD. Trimming cost V 8 bases and J 4 bases, with 9 bases left between them. The CDR3 loop reads CAIGRGGNTIYF. CDR3 DNA sequence: TGTGCCATCGGGAGAGGAGGAAACACCATATATTTT.

This chain connects TRBV7-9 to TRBJ2-1; a weak D match, TRBD2 (6 bases). CDR3 length: 15 residues. Trimming stripped 4 bases from V and 5 bases from J, with 15 bases between. Germline loops: CDR1 SEHNR, CDR2 FQNEAQ (reference sequence). CDR3 protein: CASSSRGFLHNEQFF. In nucleotides, the CDR3 is TGTGCCAGCAGCTCCCGGGGGTTTCTTCACAATGAGCAGTTCTTC.

This sequence joins TRBV5-1 and TRBJ1-1; no clear D gene. Deletions cut 1 base from V and 6 bases from J, with 13 bases between. Germline lookup yields CDR1 SGHRS and CDR2 YFSETQ. The CDR3 runs to 14 residues. The CDR3 spells CASSLYSPSPEAFF. In DNA form, the CDR3 reads TGCGCCAGCAGCTTGTATTCCCCGTCCCCTGAAGCTTTCTTT.

CDR3 residues: CASSPGVLSTDTQYF. The CDR3 nucleotides read TGCGCCAGCAGCCCGGGAGTCCTCAGCACAGATACGCAGTATTTT. The V and J genes are TRBV4-1 and TRBJ2-3, with D tentatively TRBD2 (6 bases). Germline V gene data show CDR1 as MGHRA and CDR2 as YSYEKL. This CDR3 region has 15 residues. The V gene lost 4 bases and the J gene lost 0 bases, with 11 bases spanning the gap.

The rearrangement joins TRBV7-2 to TRBJ2-1; 8 nucleotides align to TRBD1. The CDR3 is 16 residues long. The V segment lost 3 bases and the J segment 7 bases; nucleotides outside the gene matches: 11. From germline, CDR1 is SGHTA and CDR2 FQGNSA. The CDR3 DNA reads as TGTGCCAGCAGCTTCTCAGGGGGCGCCGTCTGGAATGAGCAGTTCTTC. Protein: CASSFSGGAVWNEQFF.

This rearrangement joins TRBV5-1 to TRBJ2-2; 8 bases fit TRBD1. Trimming removed 6 bases from V and 4 bases from J; junction bases left unmatched: 11. Germline CDR1 and CDR2: SGHRS and YFSETQ. This CDR3 comprises 16 residues. The CDR3 DNA reads TGCGCCAGCACCATGGACGGGACAGGATTCACCGGGGAGCTGTTTTTT. It encodes CASTMDGTGFTGELFF.

This chain connects TRBV11-2 to TRBJ2-3, with 8 bases that match TRBD2. Germline trimming cut 4 bases from V and 7 bases from J; bases unmatched to any gene: 10. The CDR3 totals 15 residues. Germline values: CDR1 SGHAT, CDR2 FQNNGV. The CDR3 loop is CASSSREARTNTQYF. CDR3 DNA sequence: TGTGCCAGCAGCTCGCGGGAGGCCCGCACTAATACGCAGTATTTT. The full variable domain, completed using reference TRBV11-2 and TRBJ2-3, is EAGVAQSPRYKIIEKRQSVAFWCNPISGHATLYWYQQILGQGPKLLIQFQNNGVVDDSQLPKDRFSAERLKGVDSTLKIQPAKLEDSAVYLCASSSREARTNTQYFGPGTRLTVL.

The chain couples TRBV6-5 to TRBJ1-1; D is perhaps TRBD1 (6 bases). The CDR3 is 13 amino acids. Germline CDR1 and CDR2: MNHEY and SVGAGI. V dropped 7 bases and J dropped 11 bases, with 20 bases sitting between them. This CDR3 reads CASIGNRVLGAFF. In DNA, the CDR3 is TGTGCCAGCATTGGAAACAGGGTCCTTGGGGCTTTCTTT.

The chain combines TRBV5-6 with TRBJ2-2; D is undetermined. V shed 1 base and J shed 1 base, with 8 bases lying between them. The CDR3 length is 15 residues. Germline V gene sequence: CDR1 SGHDT, CDR2 YYEEEE. CDR3 region: CASSLRRLNTGELFF. The DNA for the CDR3 is TGTGCCAGCAGCTTGAGGAGATTGAACACCGGGGAGCTGTTTTTT.

This clone came up once. The chain employs TRBV28 and TRBJ1-6; 7 bases are shared with TRBD1. V lost 3 bases and J lost 4; bases outside the gene matches: 0. The germline CDR1 and CDR2 sequences are MDHEN and SYDVKM. The CDR3 covers 14 residues. Here the CDR3 DNA reads TGTGCCAGCAGTTTGGGACAGTATAATTCACCCCTCCACTTT. Encoded protein: CASSLGQYNSPLHF.

The chain is built from TRBV7-2 and TRBJ1-5; D perhaps matches TRBD1 (5 bases). Trimming cost V 6 bases and J 4 bases, with 16 bases left between them. CDR1 SGHTA and CDR2 FQGNSA come from the germline V gene. The CDR3 extends over 15 amino acids. The CDR3 here is CASSRWDRGNQPQHF. DNA for the CDR3: TGTGCCAGCAGTCGATGGGATAGGGGTAATCAGCCCCAGCATTTT.

CDR3 DNA sequence: TGTGCCAGCAGTTTATCTCGCCGACAGGGGGCTCGGAATTCACCCCTCCACTTT. Translation: CASSLSRRQGARNSPLHF. This sequence joins TRBV27 and TRBJ1-6; 10 positions agree with TRBD1. CDR1 is MNHEY and CDR2 is SMNVEV in the germline V gene (reference sequence). The CDR3 is made up of 18 amino acids. The trim removed 0 bases at V and 7 bases at J, leaving 9 bases unmatched.

This chain uses TRBV2 with TRBJ1-5; TRBD1 is a possible D gene (6 bases). There are 14 residues in the CDR3. Germline loops: CDR1 SNHLY, CDR2 FYNNEI. V gave up 6 bases and J gave up 4 bases, with 13 bases separating them. CDR3 region: CASSVGQTNQPQHF. The CDR3 DNA reads as TGTGCCAGCAGCGTCGGACAGACAAATCAGCCCCAGCATTTT.

The chain couples TRBV30 to TRBJ2-7, with 9 bases identical to TRBD1. Germline CDR1 and CDR2: GTSNPN and SVGIG (reference sequence). The CDR3 length is 15 residues. Unmatched junction bases numbered 7, after V lost 1 base and J lost 3 bases. CDR3 sequence reads: CAWSGPDRGYYEQYF. CDR3 DNA sequence: TGTGCCTGGAGTGGACCAGACAGGGGGTACTACGAGCAGTACTTC.

The chain is built from TRBV9 and TRBJ2-5; 11 bases fit TRBD2. CDR1 and CDR2 from the germline V gene are SGDLS and YYNGEE. This CDR3 comprises 16 residues. Unmatched junction bases numbered 7, after V lost 2 bases and J lost 4 bases. The CDR3 DNA reads as TGTGCCAGCAGCGTTAGCGGGGGGGCCAGGGGAGAGACCCAGTACTTC. This encodes CASSVSGGARGETQYF.

This sequence joins TRBV2 and TRBJ2-7, with 8 bases that match TRBD1. V dropped 8 bases and J dropped 1; count of bases not matched to a gene: 7. This CDR3 has 14 residues. CDR1 is SNHLY and CDR2 is FYNNEI in the germline V gene. DNA of the CDR3: TGTGCCAGCGGGAGCCGGGACAGGTCCTACGAGCAGTACTTC. It is translated as CASGSRDRSYEQYF.

This clone was recorded a few times. J is TRBJ2-1 and V is TRBV11-2, with 13 bases fitting TRBD2. The CDR3 runs 19 residues. CDR1 and CDR2 from the germline V gene are SGHAT and FQNNGV. V gave up 6 bases and J gave up 4 bases; unmatched junction bases: 15. This chain's CDR3 is CASSLTGVRGLAGYNEQFF. In DNA form, the CDR3 reads TGTGCCAGCAGTCTGACAGGGGTGAGGGGACTAGCGGGGTACAATGAGCAGTTCTTC.

The CDR3 DNA reads as TGTGCCAGCAGCTCCACAGGACGGAGCTCTAACTATGGCTACACCTTC. The encoded protein is CASSSTGRSSNYGYTF. The V call is TRBV7-9, the J call TRBJ1-2; D may be TRBD1 (5 bases). The V end lost 4 bases, the J end lost 0 bases, and 15 bases lay between the germline ends. Per the germline V gene, CDR1 is SEHNR and CDR2 is FQNEAQ (reference sequence). The CDR3 spans 16 residues.

The chain carries TRBV10-3 and TRBJ1-1; D is uncertain. CDR3 size: 12 residues. Trimming left V 8 bases short and J 3 bases short, with 10 bases between. Per the germline V gene, CDR1 is ENHRY and CDR2 is SYGVKD. CDR3 region: CAIGRGYTEAFF. DNA for the CDR3: TGTGCCATCGGTCGGGGATACACTGAAGCTTTCTTT.

The chain joins TRBV30 to TRBJ1-1; 9 nucleotides agree with TRBD1. CDR3 length: 13 residues. V trimming: 3 bases; J trimming: 4 bases; junction bases outside the gene matches: 3. In germline, CDR1 is GTSNPN, CDR2 SVGIG (reference sequence). CDR3 in DNA: TGTGCCTGGAGGGACAGGGGAGGCACTGAAGCTTTCTTT. This sequence encodes CAWRDRGGTEAFF.

The V call is TRBV25-1, the J call TRBJ2-2; 9 bases line up with TRBD1. CDR3 length: 18 amino acids. The ends lost 2 bases at V and 2 bases at J; junction bases unmatched: 9. The germline CDR1 and CDR2 sequences are MGHDK and SYGVNS. The DNA of the CDR3 is TGTGCCAGCAGTGAAGAGTTTTGGGACAGGGACAACACCGGGGAGCTGTTTTTT. As protein: CASSEEFWDRDNTGELFF.

The rearrangement uses TRBV5-4 and TRBJ1-2; 8 positions agree with TRBD1. The V gene's germline CDR1 is SGHNT and CDR2 YYREEE (reference sequence). The CDR3 loop spans 17 amino acids. Trimming removed 0 bases from V and 2 bases from J; junction bases left unmatched: 9. Written as DNA, the CDR3 is TGTGCCAGCAGCTTGGGGTCAGGGGGCTCTCCAAACTATGGCTACACCTTC. Its protein product is CASSLGSGGSPNYGYTF.

The chain carries TRBV5-6 and TRBJ2-7; possible D gene TRBD1, 7 bases. Germline CDR1 and CDR2: SGHDT and YYEEEE. The length of the CDR3 is 15 residues. V shed 4 bases and J shed 3 bases, with 17 bases lying between them. The CDR3 DNA follows: TGTGCCAGCAGCACCCGCGGGACAGTCAACTACGAGCAGTACTTC. The encoded protein is CASSTRGTVNYEQYF.

The chain links TRBV5-4 to TRBJ1-2, with 11 nucleotides matching TRBD1. Germline V lookup: CDR1 SGHNT, CDR2 YYREEE (reference sequence). Trimming at V came to 4 bases and at J to 3 bases, leaving 5 bases not matched to a gene. This CDR3 is 15 amino acids long. The CDR3 spells CASSTGTGGDYGYTF. In DNA, the CDR3 is TGTGCCAGCAGCACTGGGACAGGGGGTGACTATGGCTACACCTTC.

The J gene is TRBJ2-2, the V gene TRBV7-8; 7 positions agree with TRBD2. Germline lookup yields CDR1 SGHVS and CDR2 FQNEAQ. The CDR3 loop spans 16 amino acids. The V segment lost 4 bases and the J segment 9 bases; nucleotides outside the gene matches: 14. The CDR3 loop is CASSSRGLVARRELFF. CDR3 nucleotide sequence: TGTGCCAGCAGCTCCCGTGGACTAGTGGCGAGGAGGGAGCTGTTTTTT.